The 23 T cell receptor beta chains presented below share a single source sample, sequenced in a study of blood T cell repertoires in COVID-19. Method: immunoSEQ multiplex PCR; TCRdb's copy keeps in-frame clones and lacks some. The sample records some 200,000 clones, 89% being singletons. Sequenced: PBMCs or T cells enriched from blood (not recorded which). The receptors originated from a woman under 30 who had recovered from COVID-19.

V is TRBV10-3 and J is TRBJ1-2; no definite D call. In germline, CDR1 is ENHRY, CDR2 SYGVKD. CDR3 length: 13 amino acids. V dropped 3 bases and J dropped 8 bases, with 13 bases sitting between them. Written as DNA, the CDR3 is TGTGCCATCAGTGAAACCCAAGCGGGCGGCTACACCTTC. This codes for CAISETQAGGYTF.

The J gene is TRBJ1-5, the V gene TRBV27; D call uncertain. In germline, CDR1 is MNHEY, CDR2 SMNVEV (reference sequence). V was pared by 3 bases and J by 6 bases, with 9 bases between. This CDR3 contains 13 residues. The CDR3 region is CASSLQYGQPQHF. Here the CDR3 DNA reads TGTGCCAGCAGTTTGCAATACGGTCAGCCCCAGCATTTT.

This rearrangement joins TRBV5-1 to TRBJ1-1, with unresolved D. Germline-derived CDR1 and CDR2 are SGHRS and YFSETQ. The CDR3 spans 14 residues. The V gene lost 4 bases and the J gene lost 1 base, with 11 bases spanning the gap. The DNA for the CDR3 is TGCGCCAGCAGCGTTTCGGGGAGGAACACTGAAGCTTTCTTT. It encodes CASSVSGRNTEAFF.

This clone appeared a few times. This chain joins TRBV6-1 and TRBJ2-5, with 11 bases matching TRBD2. V lost 0 bases and J lost 4; bases outside the gene matches: 1. CDR1 and CDR2 from the germline V gene are MNHNS and SASEGT. The CDR3 is 15 amino acids. The chain's CDR3 is CASSEASGGVETQYF. The CDR3 region has the DNA TGTGCCAGCAGTGAAGCTAGCGGGGGGGTAGAGACCCAGTACTTC.

The chain joins TRBV12-5 to TRBJ1-5, with TRBD1 matching over 7 bases. The CDR3 runs to 15 residues. Trimming removed 6 bases from V and 6 bases from J; junction bases left unmatched: 11. Per germline, CDR1 LGHNT and CDR2 FRNRAP. In DNA, the CDR3 is TGTGCTAGTGGGCCCGACAGGGCCCAAGGTCAGCCCCAGCATTTT. Amino acids: CASGPDRAQGQPQHF. The variable domain in full, with the rest retrieved from reference TRBV12-5 and TRBJ1-5, is DARVTQTPRHKVTEMGQEVTMRCQPILGHNTVFWYRQTMMQGLELLAYFRNRAPLDDSGMPKDRFSAEMPDATLATLKIQPSEPRDSAVYFCASGPDRAQGQPQHFGDGTRLSIL.

The rearrangement joins TRBV19 to TRBJ1-4; TRBD1 is a possible D gene (6 bases). The germline V and J ends were trimmed by 6 bases and 7 bases, with 15 bases remaining between them. Per the germline V gene, CDR1 is LNHDA and CDR2 is SQIVND (reference sequence). This CDR3 is built from 14 residues. CDR3 in amino acids: CASRRLGGAEKLFF. CDR3 nucleotides: TGTGCCAGTAGAAGATTGGGGGGGGCTGAAAAACTGTTTTTT.

This sequence joins TRBV9 and TRBJ2-1; maybe TRBD2 (7 bases). Germline V CDR1 and CDR2: SGDLS, YYNGEE. With 4 bases removed from V and 9 bases from J, the gap between germline ends came to 29 bases. The CDR3 totals 18 residues. CDR3 sequence: CASSSTPRGAGMGGEQFF. Here the CDR3 DNA reads TGTGCCAGCAGCTCCACTCCTCGGGGGGCCGGCATGGGAGGTGAGCAGTTCTTC.

V usage is TRBV5-1 and J usage is TRBJ1-2; the D gene is possibly TRBD1 (6 bases). In germline, CDR1 is SGHRS, CDR2 YFSETQ. Trimming took off 4 bases at V and 8 bases at J, with 18 bases between the two ends. This CDR3 comprises 14 residues. CDR3 residues: CASSMSQDSRGYTF. In nucleotides, the CDR3 is TGCGCCAGCAGCATGAGTCAGGACAGTAGGGGCTACACCTTC.

The J gene is TRBJ1-1, the V gene TRBV7-9; maybe TRBD1 (6 bases). The CDR3 totals 15 residues. Germline V gene sequence: CDR1 SEHNR, CDR2 FQNEAQ (reference sequence). Trimming removed 1 base at V and 0 bases at J, with 9 bases between. Here the CDR3 reads CASSLGDKMNTEAFF. CDR3 bases: TGTGCCAGCAGCTTAGGGGACAAGATGAACACTGAAGCTTTCTTT.

The chain uses TRBV18 and TRBJ1-5; D remains ambiguous. CDR1 and CDR2 from the germline V gene are KGHSH and LQKENI. Trimming left V 8 bases short and J 0 bases short, with 11 bases between. This CDR3 spans 14 amino acids. CDR3 in DNA: TGTGCCAGCACTGACAAACATAGCAATCAGCCCCAGCATTTT. It codes for CASTDKHSNQPQHF. Looking up the rest from reference TRBV18 and TRBJ1-5 gives the full variable domain: NAGVMQNPRHLVRRRGQEARLRCSPMKGHSHVYWYRQLPEEGLKFMVYLQKENIIDESGMPKERFSAEFPKEGPSILRIQQVVRGDSAAYFCASTDKHSNQPQHFGDGTRLSIL.

This rearrangement joins TRBV27 to TRBJ1-6; 9 bases are shared with TRBD1. With 6 bases clipped from V and 5 bases from J, the junction kept 5 bases outside the gene matches. CDR1 and CDR2 (germline): MNHEY, SMNVEV (reference sequence). The CDR3 totals 15 residues. This CDR3 reads CASSPGDRDNSPLHF. DNA for the CDR3: TGTGCCAGCAGCCCGGGGGACAGGGATAATTCACCCCTCCACTTT.

The CDR3 nucleotides are TGTGCCAGCAGCTTCGGTAGGACAGGGGAGTACGAGCAGTACTTC. Translation gives CASSFGRTGEYEQYF. The chain employs TRBV11-2 and TRBJ2-7; TRBD1 aligns across 9 bases. Germline trimming cut 3 bases from V and 4 bases from J; bases unmatched to any gene: 7. The CDR3 totals 15 residues. Germline V gives CDR1 SGHAT, CDR2 FQNNGV.

CDR3 DNA sequence: TGTGCCAGCAGCACCGACTACAGGGTGGGGGAGCAGTACTTC. Its protein is CASSTDYRVGEQYF. The chain carries TRBV9 and TRBJ2-7, with D possibly matching TRBD1 (6 bases). This CDR3 contains 14 residues. Germline assignment: CDR1 SGDLS and CDR2 YYNGEE. The V end was cut by 4 bases, the J end by 7 bases, with 18 bases between.

CDR3 DNA sequence: TGTGCCAGCAGTAGGAGCCAAGAGACCCAGTACTTC. Translation gives CASSRSQETQYF. The chain is built from TRBV6-4 and TRBJ2-5; D is unclear. V was pared by 5 bases and J by 1 base, with 5 bases between. CDR3 length equals 12 residues. CDR1 is MRHNA and CDR2 is SNTAGT in the germline V gene.

This rearrangement joins TRBV28 to TRBJ1-3, with TRBD1 matching 8 bases. V lost 4 bases to trimming and J lost 3 bases; unmatched junction nucleotides: 11. CDR1 is MDHEN and CDR2 is SYDVKM in the germline V gene. The CDR3 runs to 17 residues. The DNA for the CDR3 is TGTGCCAGCAGTTCGCCAGGACAGGGTGGATATGGAAACACCATATATTTT. Amino acid sequence: CASSSPGQGGYGNTIYF.

The chain uses TRBV18 and TRBJ1-2; D remains ambiguous. Germline-derived CDR1 and CDR2 are KGHSH and LQKENI. The V end was cut by 6 bases, the J end by 4 bases, with 12 bases between. This CDR3 comprises 13 residues. The CDR3 spells CASSGPETYGYTF. In nucleotides, the CDR3 is TGTGCCAGCTCGGGCCCCGAGACCTATGGCTACACCTTC.

The chain combines TRBV2 with TRBJ1-1; 9 bases line up with TRBD1. This CDR3 contains 16 residues. Germline V gives CDR1 SNHLY, CDR2 FYNNEI. The V and J ends lost 6 bases and 1 base, in that order; junction bases with no gene match: 9. CDR3: CASSQRGQGRNTEAFF. CDR3 coding DNA: TGTGCCAGCAGCCAAAGGGGACAGGGAAGGAACACTGAAGCTTTCTTT.

The V gene is TRBV7-7, the J gene TRBJ2-3, with TRBD1 matching over 7 bases. V trimming: 1 base; J trimming: 9 bases; junction bases outside the gene matches: 4. This CDR3 has 13 residues. CDR1 is SSHAT, CDR2 FNYEAQ, per germline (reference sequence). The CDR3, as DNA: TGTGCCAGCAGCTTAGACCCGACAGGGACGCAGTATTTT. It codes for CASSLDPTGTQYF.

The genes are TRBV10-3 and TRBJ2-2; D is unresolved. The CDR3 contains 12 residues. The germline V and J ends were trimmed by 7 bases and 2 bases, with 5 bases remaining between them. CDR1 is ENHRY and CDR2 is SYGVKD in the germline V gene. The CDR3 coding sequence is TGTGCCATCACCCTTAACACCGGGGAGCTGTTTTTT. This codes for CAITLNTGELFF.

The chain uses TRBV2 and TRBJ1-5, with a tentative D call TRBD1 (5 bases). The germline V gene has CDR1 SNHLY and CDR2 FYNNEI. The CDR3 covers 15 residues. The V end was cut by 7 bases, the J end by 3 bases, with 16 bases between. CDR3 loop: CASTPSMGLNQPQHF. CDR3 nucleotides: TGTGCCAGCACCCCCAGCATGGGGCTCAATCAGCCCCAGCATTTT.

V and J are TRBV2 and TRBJ1-1, with a weak D call TRBD1 (5 bases). Germline CDR1 and CDR2: SNHLY and FYNNEI. Trimming left V 2 bases short and J 4 bases short, with 11 bases between. The CDR3 is 14 amino acids. CDR3 protein: CASSEWGVGTEAFF. In DNA, the CDR3 is TGTGCCAGCAGTGAATGGGGGGTTGGCACTGAAGCTTTCTTT.

This clone showed up just once. The genes are TRBV19 and TRBJ1-5; D gene ambiguous. The CDR3 sequence is 14 residues long. Germline V gene lookup returns CDR1 LNHDA and CDR2 SQIVND (reference sequence). V was pared by 5 bases and J by 6 bases, with 14 bases between. The DNA of the CDR3 is TGTGCCAGTAGTTCACGACTTGGTGGTCAGCCCCAGCATTTT. Translated: CASSSRLGGQPQHF.

The rearrangement joins TRBV9 to TRBJ2-3; D not certain. Per germline, CDR1 SGDLS and CDR2 YYNGEE. The germline V and J ends were trimmed by 0 bases and 0 bases, with 14 bases remaining between them. This CDR3 spans 17 amino acids. Here the CDR3 DNA reads TGTGCCAGCAGCGTAGGTTCCATCCACTCTAGCACAGATACGCAGTATTTT. This gives the protein CASSVGSIHSSTDTQYF. The entire variable domain, with the rest obtained from reference TRBV9 and TRBJ2-3, is as follows: DSGVTQTPKHLITATGQRVTLRCSPRSGDLSVYWYQQSLDQGLQFLIQYYNGEERAKGNILERFSAQQFPDLHSELNLSSLELGDSALYFCASSVGSIHSSTDTQYFGPGTRLTVL.